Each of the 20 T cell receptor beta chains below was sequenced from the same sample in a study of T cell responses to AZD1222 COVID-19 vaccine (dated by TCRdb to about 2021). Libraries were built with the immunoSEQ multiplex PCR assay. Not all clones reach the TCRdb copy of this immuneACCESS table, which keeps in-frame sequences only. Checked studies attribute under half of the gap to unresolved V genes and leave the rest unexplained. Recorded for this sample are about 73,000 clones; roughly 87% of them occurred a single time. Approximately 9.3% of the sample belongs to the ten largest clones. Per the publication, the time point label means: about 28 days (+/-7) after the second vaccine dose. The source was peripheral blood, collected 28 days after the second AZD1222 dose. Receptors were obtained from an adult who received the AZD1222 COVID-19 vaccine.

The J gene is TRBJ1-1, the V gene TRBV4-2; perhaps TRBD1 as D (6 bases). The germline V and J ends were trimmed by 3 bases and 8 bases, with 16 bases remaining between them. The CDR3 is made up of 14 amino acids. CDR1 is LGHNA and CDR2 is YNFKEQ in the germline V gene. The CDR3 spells CASSQGARRREAFF. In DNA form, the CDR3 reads TGTGCCAGCAGCCAGGGGGCCAGACGGAGAGAAGCTTTCTTT.

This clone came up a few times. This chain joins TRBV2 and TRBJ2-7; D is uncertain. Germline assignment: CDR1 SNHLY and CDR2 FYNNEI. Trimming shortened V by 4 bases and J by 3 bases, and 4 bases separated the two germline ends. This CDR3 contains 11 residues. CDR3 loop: CASSALYEQYF. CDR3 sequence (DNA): TGTGCCAGCAGTGCGCTCTACGAGCAGTACTTC.

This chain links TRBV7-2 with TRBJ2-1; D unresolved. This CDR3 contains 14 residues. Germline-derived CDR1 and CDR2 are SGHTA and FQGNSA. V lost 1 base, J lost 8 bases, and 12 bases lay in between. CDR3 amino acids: CASSLVPVGYEQFF. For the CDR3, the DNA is TGTGCCAGCAGCTTAGTCCCGGTGGGCTATGAGCAGTTCTTC. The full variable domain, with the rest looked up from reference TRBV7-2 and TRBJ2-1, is GAGVSQSPSNKVTEKGKDVELRCDPISGHTALYWYRQSLGQGLEFLIYFQGNSAPDKSGLPSDRFSAERTGGSVSTLTIQRTQQEDSAVYLCASSLVPVGYEQFFGPGTRLTVL.

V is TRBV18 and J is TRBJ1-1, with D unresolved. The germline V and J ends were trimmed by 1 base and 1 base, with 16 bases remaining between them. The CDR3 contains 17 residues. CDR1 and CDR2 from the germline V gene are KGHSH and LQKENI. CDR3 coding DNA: TGTGCCAGCTCACCACTAAGTAGGGCCGGATCGAACACTGAAGCTTTCTTT. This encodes CASSPLSRAGSNTEAFF.

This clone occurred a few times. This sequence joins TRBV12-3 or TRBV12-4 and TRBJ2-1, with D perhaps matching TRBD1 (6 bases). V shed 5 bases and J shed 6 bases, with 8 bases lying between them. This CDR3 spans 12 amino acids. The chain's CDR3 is CASSIQGNEQFF. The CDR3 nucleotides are TGTGCCAGCAGTATACAGGGCAATGAGCAGTTCTTC.

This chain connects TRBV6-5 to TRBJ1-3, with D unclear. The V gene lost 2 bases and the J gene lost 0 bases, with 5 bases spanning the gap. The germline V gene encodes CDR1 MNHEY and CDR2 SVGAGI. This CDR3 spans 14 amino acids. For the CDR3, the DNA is TGTGCCAGCAGTTACCGGGGCTCTGGAAACACCATATATTTT. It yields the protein CASSYRGSGNTIYF.

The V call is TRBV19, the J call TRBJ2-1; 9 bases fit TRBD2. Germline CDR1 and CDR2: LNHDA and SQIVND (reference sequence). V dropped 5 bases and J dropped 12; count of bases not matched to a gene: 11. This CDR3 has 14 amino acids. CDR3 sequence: CASSASGITMRQFF. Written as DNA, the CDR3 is TGTGCCAGTAGTGCTAGCGGGATTACAATGAGGCAGTTCTTC.

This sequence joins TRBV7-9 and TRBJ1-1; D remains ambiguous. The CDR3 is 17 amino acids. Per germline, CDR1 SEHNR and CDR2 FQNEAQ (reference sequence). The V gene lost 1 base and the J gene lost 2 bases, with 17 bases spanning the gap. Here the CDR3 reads CASSLGPGVGINTEAFF. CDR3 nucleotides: TGTGCCAGCAGCTTAGGGCCCGGTGTGGGTATTAACACTGAAGCTTTCTTT.

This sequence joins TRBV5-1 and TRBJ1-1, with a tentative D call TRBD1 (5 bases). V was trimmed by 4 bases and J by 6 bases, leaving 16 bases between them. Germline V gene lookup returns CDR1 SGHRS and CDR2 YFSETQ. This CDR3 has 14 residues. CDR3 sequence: CASSPFGGNPEAFF. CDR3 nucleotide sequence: TGCGCCAGCAGCCCATTCGGGGGTAACCCTGAAGCTTTCTTT.

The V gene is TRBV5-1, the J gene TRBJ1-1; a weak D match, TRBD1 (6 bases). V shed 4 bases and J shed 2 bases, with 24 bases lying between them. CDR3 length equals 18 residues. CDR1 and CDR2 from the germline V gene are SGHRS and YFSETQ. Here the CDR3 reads CASSRGQRRDWLNTEAFF. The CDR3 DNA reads TGCGCCAGCAGCCGCGGACAGAGAAGAGATTGGCTCAACACTGAAGCTTTCTTT. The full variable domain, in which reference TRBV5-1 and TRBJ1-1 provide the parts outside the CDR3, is KAGVTQTPRYLIKTRGQQVTLSCSPISGHRSVSWYQQTPGQGLQFLFEYFSETQRNKGNFPGRFSGRQFSNSRSEMNVSTLELGDSALYLCASSRGQRRDWLNTEAFFGQGTRLTVV.

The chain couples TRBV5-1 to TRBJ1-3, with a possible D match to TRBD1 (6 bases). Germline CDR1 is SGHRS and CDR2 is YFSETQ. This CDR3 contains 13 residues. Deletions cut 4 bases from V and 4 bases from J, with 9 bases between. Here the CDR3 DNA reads TGCGCCAGCAGCCTCGGACAGGGAAACACCATATATTTT. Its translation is CASSLGQGNTIYF. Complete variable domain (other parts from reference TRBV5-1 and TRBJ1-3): KAGVTQTPRYLIKTRGQQVTLSCSPISGHRSVSWYQQTPGQGLQFLFEYFSETQRNKGNFPGRFSGRQFSNSRSEMNVSTLELGDSALYLCASSLGQGNTIYFGEGSWLTVV.

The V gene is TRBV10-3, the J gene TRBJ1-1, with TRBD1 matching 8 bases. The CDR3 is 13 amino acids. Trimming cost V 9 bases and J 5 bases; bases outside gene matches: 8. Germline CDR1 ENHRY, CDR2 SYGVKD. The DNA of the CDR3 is TGTGCCATATCGGACAGGGACGCTACTGAAGCTTTCTTT. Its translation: CAISDRDATEAFF.

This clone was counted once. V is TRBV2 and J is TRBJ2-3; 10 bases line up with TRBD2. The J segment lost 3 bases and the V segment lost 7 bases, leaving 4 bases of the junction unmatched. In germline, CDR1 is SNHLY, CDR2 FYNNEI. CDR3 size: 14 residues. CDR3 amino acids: CASNPGLATDTQYF. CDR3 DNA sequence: TGTGCCAGCAACCCGGGACTAGCGACAGATACGCAGTATTTT.

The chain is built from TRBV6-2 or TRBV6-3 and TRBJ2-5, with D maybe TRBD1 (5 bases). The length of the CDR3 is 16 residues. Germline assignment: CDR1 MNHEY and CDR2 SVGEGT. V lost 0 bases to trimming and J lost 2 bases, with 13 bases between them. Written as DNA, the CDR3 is TGTGCCAGCAGTTACTCGGCCCGACAGACGCAAGAGACCCAGTACTTC. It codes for CASSYSARQTQETQYF.

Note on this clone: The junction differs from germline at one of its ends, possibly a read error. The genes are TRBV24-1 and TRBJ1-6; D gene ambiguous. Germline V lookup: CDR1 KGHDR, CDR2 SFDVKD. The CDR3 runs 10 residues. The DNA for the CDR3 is TGTGCCACCGGTGATTCACCCCTCCACTTT. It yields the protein CATGDSPLHF.

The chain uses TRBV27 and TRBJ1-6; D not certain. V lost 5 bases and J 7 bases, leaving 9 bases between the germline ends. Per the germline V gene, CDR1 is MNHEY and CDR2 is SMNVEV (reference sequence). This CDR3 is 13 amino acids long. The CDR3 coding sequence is TGTGCCAGCAGTAGGCTAGGGAATTCACCCCTCCACTTT. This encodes CASSRLGNSPLHF.

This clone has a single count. The DNA for the CDR3 is TGTGCCAGCAGTTTTAGTTACGAGCAGTACTTC. It specifies CASSFSYEQYF. The genes are TRBV12-3 or TRBV12-4 and TRBJ2-7; D is unclear. Trimming shortened V by 3 bases and J by 4 bases, and 4 bases separated the two germline ends. This CDR3 has 11 residues.

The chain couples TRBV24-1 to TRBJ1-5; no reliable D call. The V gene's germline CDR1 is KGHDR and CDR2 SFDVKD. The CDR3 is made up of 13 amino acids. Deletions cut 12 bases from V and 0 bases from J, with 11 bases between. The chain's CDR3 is CAAQRNSNQPQHF. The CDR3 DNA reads TGTGCCGCTCAGAGAAATAGCAATCAGCCCCAGCATTTT.

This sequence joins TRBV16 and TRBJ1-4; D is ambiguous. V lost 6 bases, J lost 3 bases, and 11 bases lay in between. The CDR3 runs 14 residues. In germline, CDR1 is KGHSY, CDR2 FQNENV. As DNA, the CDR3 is TGTGCCAGCAGAACCAGAGTCTCTAATGAAAAACTGTTTTTT. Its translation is CASRTRVSNEKLFF.

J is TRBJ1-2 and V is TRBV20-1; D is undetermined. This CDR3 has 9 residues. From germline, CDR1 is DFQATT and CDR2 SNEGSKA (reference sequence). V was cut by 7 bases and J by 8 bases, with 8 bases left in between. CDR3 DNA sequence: TGCAGTGGCGGGAGGGGCTACACCTTC. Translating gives CSGGRGYTF.